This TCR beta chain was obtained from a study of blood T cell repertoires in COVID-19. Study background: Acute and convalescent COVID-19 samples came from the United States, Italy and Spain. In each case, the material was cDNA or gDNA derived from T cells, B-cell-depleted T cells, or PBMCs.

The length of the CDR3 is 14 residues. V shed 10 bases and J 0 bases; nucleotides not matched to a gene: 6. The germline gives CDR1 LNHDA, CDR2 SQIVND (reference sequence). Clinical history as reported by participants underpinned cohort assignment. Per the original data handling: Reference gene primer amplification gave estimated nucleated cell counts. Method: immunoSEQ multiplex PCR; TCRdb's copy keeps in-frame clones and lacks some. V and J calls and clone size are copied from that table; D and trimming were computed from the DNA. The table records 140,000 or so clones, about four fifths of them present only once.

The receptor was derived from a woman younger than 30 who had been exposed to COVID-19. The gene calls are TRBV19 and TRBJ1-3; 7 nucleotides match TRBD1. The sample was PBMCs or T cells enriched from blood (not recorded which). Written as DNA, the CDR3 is TGTGCCACCGGACAGGTTCTCTCTGGAAACACCATATATTTT. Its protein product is CATGQVLSGNTIYF.